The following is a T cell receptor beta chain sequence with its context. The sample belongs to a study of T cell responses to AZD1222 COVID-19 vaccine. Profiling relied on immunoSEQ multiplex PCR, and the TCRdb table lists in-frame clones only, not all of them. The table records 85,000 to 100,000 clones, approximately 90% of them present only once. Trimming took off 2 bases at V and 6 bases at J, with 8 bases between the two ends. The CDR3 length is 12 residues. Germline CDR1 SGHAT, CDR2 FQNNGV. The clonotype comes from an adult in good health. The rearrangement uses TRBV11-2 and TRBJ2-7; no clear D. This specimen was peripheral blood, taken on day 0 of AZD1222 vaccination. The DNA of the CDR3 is TGTGCCAGCAGCTTATTTTCAGGCGAGCAGTACTTC. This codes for CASSLFSGEQYF. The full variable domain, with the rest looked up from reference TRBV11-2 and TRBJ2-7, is EAGVAQSPRYKIIEKRQSVAFWCNPISGHATLYWYQQILGQGPKLLIQFQNNGVVDDSQLPKDRFSAERLKGVDSTLKIQPAKLEDSAVYLCASSLFSGEQYFGPGTRLTVT.